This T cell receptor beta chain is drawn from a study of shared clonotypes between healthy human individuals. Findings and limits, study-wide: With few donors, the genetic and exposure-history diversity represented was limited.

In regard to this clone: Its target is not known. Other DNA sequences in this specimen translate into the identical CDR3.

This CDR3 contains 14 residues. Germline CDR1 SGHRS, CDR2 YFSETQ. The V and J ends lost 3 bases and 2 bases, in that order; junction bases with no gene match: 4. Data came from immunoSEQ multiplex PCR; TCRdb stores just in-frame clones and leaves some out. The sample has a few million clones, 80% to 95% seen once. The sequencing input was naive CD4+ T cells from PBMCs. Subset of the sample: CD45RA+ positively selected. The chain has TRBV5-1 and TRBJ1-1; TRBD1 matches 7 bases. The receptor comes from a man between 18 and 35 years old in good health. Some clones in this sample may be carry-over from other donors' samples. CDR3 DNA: TGCGCCAGCAGCTCAGACAGGGTAAACACTGAAGCTTTCTTT. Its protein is CASSSDRVNTEAFF. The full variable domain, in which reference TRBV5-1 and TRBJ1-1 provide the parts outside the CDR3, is KAGVTQTPRYLIKTRGQQVTLSCSPISGHRSVSWYQQTPGQGLQFLFEYFSETQRNKGNFPGRFSGRQFSNSRSEMNVSTLELGDSALYLCASSSDRVNTEAFFGQGTRLTVV.